A single sample gave rise to the 20 T cell receptor beta chains below, sequenced in a study of radiotherapy plus CTLA-4 blockade in lung cancer. Repertoires were generated with immunoSEQ multiplex PCR, while TCRdb's copy carries only in-frame clones and drops some. The data contain about 51,000 clones, roughly 83% of them singletons. The sample was peripheral blood, taken from a patient treated with radiotherapy plus ipilimumab. These receptors were collected from a human donor with non-small cell lung cancer who had a complete response to radiotherapy plus ipilimumab.

This clone was observed a single time. This chain joins TRBV2 and TRBJ1-2; 8 bases agree with TRBD1. The CDR3 length is 13 residues. The V and J ends lost 3 bases and 4 bases, in that order; junction bases with no gene match: 1. Looked up from germline, CDR1 is SNHLY and CDR2 is FYNNEI. Here the CDR3 reads CASSDQGAYGYTF. The CDR3 nucleotides read TGTGCCAGCAGTGATCAGGGGGCCTATGGCTACACCTTC.

The chain uses TRBV12-5 and TRBJ2-2, with a possible D match to TRBD2 (6 bases). V was pared by 6 bases and J by 2 bases, with 10 bases between. The CDR3 is made up of 14 amino acids. CDR1 is LGHNT, CDR2 FRNRAP, per germline. CDR3 nucleotides: TGTGCTAGTGGGGGGACTGTCAACACCGGGGAGCTGTTTTTT. Translating gives CASGGTVNTGELFF. The whole variable domain, remainder taken from reference TRBV12-5 and TRBJ2-2, is DARVTQTPRHKVTEMGQEVTMRCQPILGHNTVFWYRQTMMQGLELLAYFRNRAPLDDSGMPKDRFSAEMPDATLATLKIQPSEPRDSAVYFCASGGTVNTGELFFGEGSRLTVL.

V usage is TRBV5-1 and J usage is TRBJ2-2; 10 bases are shared with TRBD2. The germline V gene has CDR1 SGHRS and CDR2 YFSETQ. The CDR3 covers 15 residues. Trimming cost V 4 bases and J 7 bases; bases outside gene matches: 7. Here the CDR3 DNA reads TGCGCCAGCAGCCAATCTAGCGGGAGCATCGGGGAGCTGTTTTTT. Its protein is CASSQSSGSIGELFF.

The rearrangement links TRBV5-4 to TRBJ2-3, with 12 bases that match TRBD1. CDR3 length equals 16 residues. The germline V gene encodes CDR1 SGHNT and CDR2 YYREEE (reference sequence). V lost 2 bases and J lost 7; bases outside the gene matches: 8. The CDR3 loop reads CASSFWGTGGINTQYF. The CDR3, as DNA: TGTGCCAGCAGCTTCTGGGGGACAGGGGGCATAAATACGCAGTATTTT.

The chain has TRBV30 and TRBJ2-5; 9 bases agree with TRBD1. This CDR3 comprises 16 residues. V lost 3 bases to trimming and J lost 1 base; unmatched junction nucleotides: 9. CDR1 and CDR2 from the germline V gene are GTSNPN and SVGIG (reference sequence). The CDR3 sequence is CAWSTGQGGGQETQYF. CDR3 in DNA: TGTGCCTGGAGCACGGGACAGGGAGGCGGCCAAGAGACCCAGTACTTC.

The rearrangement joins TRBV28 to TRBJ2-6, with D possibly TRBD2 on 5 matching bases. The V and J ends lost 6 bases and 0 bases respectively, with 12 bases between them. The CDR3 length is 16 residues. Germline CDR1 is MDHEN and CDR2 is SYDVKM. This CDR3 reads CASSPGLFSGANVLTF. The DNA of the CDR3 is TGTGCCAGCAGCCCCGGACTGTTCTCTGGGGCCAACGTCCTGACTTTC.

The rearrangement uses TRBV27 and TRBJ2-1; D unclear. CDR3 length equals 17 residues. Germline V CDR1 and CDR2: MNHEY, SMNVEV (reference sequence). Between the trimmed V and J ends, which lost 5 bases and 0 bases, there was a span of 17 bases. The CDR3 loop is CASSLQRVRGSYNEQFF. The CDR3 bases are TGTGCCAGCAGTCTCCAGAGAGTGCGCGGCTCCTACAATGAGCAGTTCTTC.

J is TRBJ1-1 and V is TRBV11-3, with 7 bases lining up with TRBD1. With 5 bases clipped from V and 1 base from J, the junction kept 10 bases outside the gene matches. The CDR3 totals 16 residues. The germline V gene encodes CDR1 SGHNT and CDR2 YENEEA. CDR3: CASSRGTVSGNTEAFF. In DNA form, the CDR3 reads TGTGCCAGCAGCCGCGGGACAGTGTCGGGGAACACTGAAGCTTTCTTT.

This chain uses TRBV7-2 with TRBJ1-2; D is uncertain. Trimming removed 5 bases at V and 2 bases at J, with 9 bases between. CDR1 is SGHTA, CDR2 FQGNSA, per germline. This CDR3 is built from 13 residues. The CDR3 is CASSEAGNYGYTF. The CDR3 DNA reads as TGTGCCAGCAGCGAGGCCGGGAACTATGGCTACACCTTC.

This sequence joins TRBV7-9 and TRBJ2-1; maybe TRBD1 (5 bases). This CDR3 is built from 16 residues. Per the germline V gene, CDR1 is SEHNR and CDR2 is FQNEAQ (reference sequence). V was shortened by 3 bases and J by 5 bases, with 17 bases between the two germline ends. CDR3 loop: CASSLLPQVGDNEQFF. CDR3 nucleotide sequence: TGTGCCAGCAGCTTGTTGCCTCAGGTAGGGGACAATGAGCAGTTCTTC.

The V call is TRBV10-3, the J call TRBJ1-2; 7 nucleotides align to TRBD1. Germline-derived CDR1 and CDR2 are ENHRY and SYGVKD. With V trimmed by 6 bases and J by 0 bases, 7 bases remained unmatched. The CDR3 contains 15 residues. The CDR3: CAIRSGQLANYGYTF. The CDR3 DNA sequence: TGTGCCATCAGATCGGGACAGCTTGCTAACTATGGCTACACCTTC.

This chain joins TRBV4-3 and TRBJ2-5, with 11 bases matching TRBD1. The J call may be in error: the DNA end matches TRBJ2-7 better. Germline CDR1 is LGHNA and CDR2 is YSLEER. The CDR3 loop spans 16 amino acids. In DNA form, the CDR3 reads TGCGCCAGCAGCCAAGAGGGGGGACAGGGGGCCTACGAGCAGTACTTC. It codes for CASSQEGGQGAYEQYF.

This clone turned up a few times. The V call is TRBV9, the J call TRBJ2-7; D uncertain. The CDR3 loop spans 13 amino acids. V dropped 0 bases and J dropped 5 bases, with 9 bases sitting between them. Germline V CDR1 and CDR2: SGDLS, YYNGEE. The CDR3: CASSVAQYNEQYF. CDR3 DNA sequence: TGTGCCAGCAGCGTAGCACAGTACAACGAGCAGTACTTC.

This clone was seen just once. This sequence joins TRBV9 and TRBJ2-7, with TRBD1 matching over 7 bases. This CDR3 spans 15 amino acids. CDR1 is SGDLS, CDR2 YYNGEE, per germline. V lost 0 bases to trimming and J lost 3 bases; unmatched junction nucleotides: 6. The CDR3 sequence is CASSVGQGVDYEQYF. The CDR3 DNA reads as TGTGCCAGCAGCGTAGGACAGGGAGTTGACTACGAGCAGTACTTC.

The chain couples TRBV5-1 to TRBJ2-5; 12 bases fit TRBD2. V shed 0 bases, J shed 5 bases, and the junction held 2 bases outside the gene matches. There are 15 residues in the CDR3. Germline CDR1 is SGHRS and CDR2 is YFSETQ. CDR3 DNA sequence: TGCGCCAGCAGCTTGGGGACTAGCGGGACGGAGACCCAGTACTTC. Encoded protein: CASSLGTSGTETQYF.

The chain couples TRBV7-2 to TRBJ2-1; TRBD2 matches at 12 bases. The CDR3 spans 15 residues. The germline gives CDR1 SGHTA, CDR2 FQGNSA. Losses at the gene ends were 5 bases for V and 2 bases for J; bases not matched to a gene: 1. The CDR3 is CASSTSGGTYNEQFF. The CDR3 DNA follows: TGTGCCAGCAGCACTAGCGGGGGGACCTACAATGAGCAGTTCTTC.

This clone appeared a few times. V is TRBV15 and J is TRBJ1-2; D is unclear. Germline CDR1 is LNHNV and CDR2 is YYDKDF (reference sequence). Trimming took off 1 base at V and 4 bases at J, with 16 bases between the two ends. This CDR3 has 16 amino acids. CDR3 sequence reads: CATSRGYDGVGYGYTF. CDR3 nucleotides: TGTGCCACCAGCAGAGGGTATGACGGGGTCGGCTATGGCTACACCTTC.

The chain employs TRBV5-1 and TRBJ1-4; 8 nucleotides agree with TRBD1. Germline CDR1 reads SGHRS; CDR2 reads YFSETQ. The CDR3 loop spans 16 amino acids. The V gene end was trimmed by 4 bases and the J gene end by 5 bases; junction bases not matched to a gene: 10. Here the CDR3 DNA reads TGCGCCAGCAGCCGAAACGGACAGGGACCGAATGAAAAACTGTTTTTT. Its protein is CASSRNGQGPNEKLFF.

The chain links TRBV7-8 to TRBJ2-7, with D possibly matching TRBD1 (5 bases). This CDR3 spans 13 amino acids. The germline V gene encodes CDR1 SGHVS and CDR2 FQNEAQ. V dropped 2 bases and J dropped 4 bases, with 9 bases sitting between them. In nucleotides, the CDR3 is TGTGCCAGCAGCTTAAGACAGATTTACGAGCAGTACTTC. Translated, it gives CASSLRQIYEQYF.

This clone appeared a single time. The chain is built from TRBV5-1 and TRBJ2-3, with 12 bases matching TRBD2. The CDR3 contains 15 residues. V lost 4 bases and J lost 4; bases outside the gene matches: 4. Germline CDR1 SGHRS, CDR2 YFSETQ. Here the CDR3 DNA reads TGCGCCAGCAGCGCTACTAGCGGGGGGCCAGATACGCAGTATTTT. Protein sequence: CASSATSGGPDTQYF. The whole variable domain, filled in from reference TRBV5-1 and TRBJ2-3, reads KAGVTQTPRYLIKTRGQQVTLSCSPISGHRSVSWYQQTPGQGLQFLFEYFSETQRNKGNFPGRFSGRQFSNSRSEMNVSTLELGDSALYLCASSATSGGPDTQYFGPGTRLTVL.